This entry lists 8 T cell receptor beta chains sequenced from one sample in a study of blood T cell repertoires in COVID-19. Profiling relied on immunoSEQ multiplex PCR, and the TCRdb table lists in-frame clones only, not all of them. The sample holds about 250,000 clones, 90% seen once. Material: peripheral blood. These receptors were obtained from a woman between 55 and 75 years old with COVID-19, enrolled during active disease.

The rearrangement uses TRBV7-9 and TRBJ1-6, with D perhaps TRBD1 (5 bases). This CDR3 is 16 amino acids long. V shed 1 base and J shed 7 bases, with 14 bases lying between them. Per germline, CDR1 SEHNR and CDR2 FQNEAQ (reference sequence). The CDR3 is CASSLGGAGWNSPLHF. CDR3 bases: TGTGCCAGCAGCTTAGGCGGGGCGGGCTGGAATTCACCCCTCCACTTT. Using reference TRBV7-9 and TRBJ1-6 for the parts outside the CDR3, the full variable domain is DTGVSQNPRHKITKRGQNVTFRCDPISEHNRLYWYRQTLGQGPEFLTYFQNEAQLEKSRLLSDRFSAERPKGSFSTLEIQRTEQGDSAMYLCASSLGGAGWNSPLHFGNGTRLTVT.

J is TRBJ2-1 and V is TRBV9; 12 bases agree with TRBD2. V was clipped by 0 bases and J by 15 bases; unmatched bases: 7. Germline V gene sequence: CDR1 SGDLS, CDR2 YYNGEE. The CDR3 totals 14 residues. The CDR3 protein is CASSVVSSGGAPFF. CDR3 nucleotides: TGTGCCAGCAGCGTAGTATCTAGCGGGGGGGCCCCGTTCTTC.

The gene calls are TRBV2 and TRBJ1-4, with D possibly being TRBD1 (6 bases). There are 17 residues in the CDR3. The germline V gene has CDR1 SNHLY and CDR2 FYNNEI. Trimming left V 4 bases short and J 7 bases short, with 22 bases between. CDR3 DNA sequence: TGTGCCAGCAGTGCTACGGACAGCGAGGGATTTGGTGAAAAACTGTTTTTT. Its protein is CASSATDSEGFGEKLFF.

V is TRBV2 and J is TRBJ1-5, with 8 bases identical to TRBD1. V lost 4 bases to trimming and J lost 7 bases; unmatched junction nucleotides: 6. The CDR3 consists of 14 residues. Looked up from germline, CDR1 is SNHLY and CDR2 is FYNNEI. The CDR3 coding sequence is TGTGCCAGCAGTGTTCAGGGGGCCGGGCAGCCCCAGCATTTT. Protein sequence: CASSVQGAGQPQHF.

The CDR3 loop reads CASSVVGSSGGTQYF. As DNA, the CDR3 is TGTGCCAGCAGCGTAGTTGGCTCTAGCGGGGGAACCCAGTACTTC. The gene calls are TRBV9 and TRBJ2-5; 10 positions match TRBD2. V lost 0 bases, J lost 8 bases, and 7 bases stayed unmatched. CDR1 is SGDLS, CDR2 YYNGEE, per germline. This CDR3 has 15 amino acids.

The rearrangement links TRBV6-1 to TRBJ2-1; weak D call: TRBD2 (6 bases). V gave up 3 bases and J gave up 6 bases, with 18 bases separating them. Germline V gene data show CDR1 as MNHNS and CDR2 as SASEGT. The CDR3 is made up of 16 amino acids. The CDR3 bases are TGTGCCAGCAGTGACTACCGGGACTGGGGCGGCAATGAGCAGTTCTTC. Residues: CASSDYRDWGGNEQFF.

The CDR3 spells CASSWTSGETQYF. Here the CDR3 DNA reads TGTGCCAGCAGTTGGACTAGCGGGGAGACCCAGTACTTC. The rearrangement links TRBV6-2 or TRBV6-3 to TRBJ2-5; 11 nucleotides agree with TRBD2. Germline V gene lookup returns CDR1 MNHEY and CDR2 SVGEGT. The CDR3 has 13 amino acids. J was trimmed by 5 bases and V by 4 bases; bases with no gene match: 0.

V is TRBV16 and J is TRBJ1-1; no clear D gene. CDR1 and CDR2 from the germline V gene are KGHSY and FQNENV. CDR3 size: 11 residues. Trimming pared 4 bases from V and 5 bases from J, leaving 5 bases between. CDR3 nucleotides: TGTGCCAGCAGCCGCGGTACTGAAGCTTTCTTT. Translating gives CASSRGTEAFF.